One and the same sample provided the 27 T cell receptor beta chains below, sequenced in a study of cytomegalovirus exposure and HLA in healthy donors (dated by TCRdb to 2016 to 2017). Receptors were amplified or captured by the immunoSEQ multiplex PCR assay. For the multiplex PCR, a mixture combining 60 forward primers for TCR Vbeta segments and 13 reverse primers for TCR Jbeta segments was used. Here the immuneACCESS table is served through TCRdb, limited to in-frame sequences with V and J called. Missing clones are a known gap in these copies; in checked studies unresolved V genes cover under half, and the rest lacks a known reason. This sample comprises about 93,000 clones, around 80% of them detected only once. The top ten clones comprise approximately 7.9% of the sample. Sample: PBMCs. The receptors stem from a man aged 25 to 40 in good health and CMV-seronegative.

The chain uses TRBV7-2 and TRBJ2-7; unclear D gene. The V end lost 5 bases, the J end lost 2 bases, and 10 bases lay between the germline ends. CDR1 is SGHTA and CDR2 is FQGNSA in the germline V gene. The CDR3 sequence is 13 residues long. The DNA for the CDR3 is TGTGCCAGCAGCCCACTATGGCCCTACGAGCAGTACTTC. This sequence encodes CASSPLWPYEQYF.

This chain links TRBV19 with TRBJ1-1; the D is unclear. The V and J ends lost 5 bases and 0 bases respectively, with 7 bases between them. Germline CDR1 and CDR2: LNHDA and SQIVND (reference sequence). The CDR3 totals 13 residues. CDR3 sequence reads: CASSGLMNTEAFF. Written as DNA, the CDR3 is TGTGCCAGTAGTGGACTCATGAACACTGAAGCTTTCTTT.

V gene TRBV15 combines with J gene TRBJ1-5; 11 bases align to TRBD1. This CDR3 has 20 residues. Trimming at V came to 0 bases and at J to 0 bases, leaving 10 bases not matched to a gene. Germline CDR1 is LNHNV and CDR2 is YYDKDF (reference sequence). In DNA form, the CDR3 reads TGTGCCACCAGCAGAGATGGGACAGGGGGTGGAAGTATTAGCAATCAGCCCCAGCATTTT. Encoded protein: CATSRDGTGGGSISNQPQHF.

This clone was found once. The J gene is TRBJ2-7, the V gene TRBV25-1; the D gene is possibly TRBD1 (5 bases). Per germline, CDR1 MGHDK and CDR2 SYGVNS. This CDR3 region has 18 residues. V lost 1 base and J lost 3, with 22 bases in between. The CDR3 here is CASSEFGARARDFYEQYF. Here the CDR3 DNA reads TGTGCCAGCAGTGAATTTGGGGCTAGGGCCCGAGATTTCTACGAGCAGTACTTC.

This clone has just a few counts. The CDR3 sequence is CASSFSPIGNSPLHF. CDR3 coding DNA: TGTGCCAGCAGTTTTTCACCGATCGGGAATTCACCCCTCCACTTT. The chain combines TRBV6-5 with TRBJ1-6; D is uncertain. Trimming cost V 4 bases and J 7 bases, with 14 bases left between them. The germline V gene has CDR1 MNHEY and CDR2 SVGAGI. This CDR3 comprises 15 residues.

The CDR3 region has the DNA TGTGCCAGCAGTTGGGAGGAGTCCTACGAGCAGTACTTC. Protein product: CASSWEESYEQYF. V and J are TRBV2 and TRBJ2-7; D might be TRBD2 (6 bases). Germline assignment: CDR1 SNHLY and CDR2 FYNNEI. This CDR3 spans 13 amino acids. V lost 5 bases and J lost 1, with 9 bases in between.

This clone was counted only a few times. The V call is TRBV5-4, the J call TRBJ1-5, with TRBD1 matching over 9 bases. The length of the CDR3 is 13 residues. Germline V gene data show CDR1 as SGHNT and CDR2 as YYREEE (reference sequence). J lost 8 bases, V lost 4 bases, and 4 bases had no gene match. The CDR3 DNA reads as TGTGCCAGCAGCGGGGACAGGGACGAGCCCCAGCATTTT. Its translation is CASSGDRDEPQHF.

This chain connects TRBV5-1 to TRBJ2-7; TRBD2 matches at 7 bases. V lost 0 bases and J lost 6; bases outside the gene matches: 15. Germline values: CDR1 SGHRS, CDR2 YFSETQ. The CDR3 totals 17 residues. CDR3 residues: CASSLELAASIRSEQYF. For the CDR3, the DNA is TGCGCCAGCAGCTTGGAGCTAGCGGCCAGTATACGATCCGAGCAGTACTTC.

The sample holds a few counts of this clone. V usage is TRBV10-3 and J usage is TRBJ2-1, with 15 bases lining up with TRBD2. V lost 10 bases and J lost 4; bases outside the gene matches: 5. The CDR3 extends over 15 amino acids. Germline CDR1 ENHRY, CDR2 SYGVKD. For the CDR3, the DNA is TGTGCCACCGAGGGACTAGCGGGGGGATACAATGAGCAGTTCTTC. Translated: CATEGLAGGYNEQFF.

V and J are TRBV6-1 and TRBJ2-2; weak D call: TRBD1 (7 bases). The V gene's germline CDR1 is MNHNS and CDR2 SASEGT. V dropped 4 bases and J dropped 2 bases, with 14 bases sitting between them. CDR3 size: 16 residues. The CDR3 DNA sequence: TGTGCCAGCAGTGCTATGACAGGGACTAACACCGGGGAGCTGTTTTTT. Encoded protein: CASSAMTGTNTGELFF.

This chain joins TRBV30 and TRBJ2-2; 13 bases are a match to TRBD2. V gave up 1 base and J gave up 4 bases; unmatched junction bases: 18. CDR3 length: 21 amino acids. The germline V gene has CDR1 GTSNPN and CDR2 SVGIG (reference sequence). The CDR3 region is CAWSDKGLAGARPSTTGELFF. The CDR3 nucleotides read TGTGCCTGGAGTGATAAAGGACTAGCGGGGGCTCGACCGTCTACCACCGGGGAGCTGTTTTTT.

This chain joins TRBV13 and TRBJ2-3, with TRBD2 matching over 12 bases. The CDR3 has 16 amino acids. The trim removed 5 bases at V and 1 base at J, leaving 4 bases unmatched. Germline V CDR1 and CDR2: PRHDT, FYEKMQ (reference sequence). CDR3 coding DNA: TGTGCCAGCAGCATCGGACTAGCGGGACGCACAGATACGCAGTATTTT. Amino acids: CASSIGLAGRTDTQYF.

The rearrangement uses TRBV5-6 and TRBJ1-2; 10 nucleotides agree with TRBD1. Germline-derived CDR1 and CDR2 are SGHDT and YYEEEE. The CDR3 runs to 15 residues. J gave up 7 bases and V 2 bases, and 8 bases lay outside the gene matches. Written as DNA, the CDR3 is TGTGCCAGCAGCTTCCGGGACAGGGGAATCGGTGGCTACACCTTC. This sequence encodes CASSFRDRGIGGYTF.

Only one count was recorded for this clone. The CDR3 nucleotides read TGTGCCAGCAAGACAGGGGCAGATACGCAGTATTTT. It yields the protein CASKTGADTQYF. This rearrangement joins TRBV25-1 to TRBJ2-3; 8 bases map to TRBD1. The V segment lost 7 bases and the J segment 4 bases; nucleotides outside the gene matches: 1. The V gene's germline CDR1 is MGHDK and CDR2 SYGVNS. CDR3 length: 12 amino acids.

The chain recombines TRBV7-9 with TRBJ1-1; the D is unclear. V was pared by 8 bases and J by 3 bases, with 13 bases between. Germline CDR1 is SEHNR and CDR2 is FQNEAQ (reference sequence). The CDR3 extends over 13 amino acids. The CDR3 DNA reads TGTGCCAGCGGGTCAGACTTACACACTGAAGCTTTCTTT. Protein product: CASGSDLHTEAFF.

The V gene is TRBV30, the J gene TRBJ2-1, with unresolved D. This CDR3 contains 11 residues. V lost 4 bases to trimming and J lost 4 bases, with 5 bases between them. Germline V CDR1 and CDR2: GTSNPN, SVGIG (reference sequence). CDR3 sequence (DNA): TGTGCCTGGACCTCTTACAATGAGCAGTTCTTC. Translating gives CAWTSYNEQFF.

This clone turned up a few times. J is TRBJ2-7 and V is TRBV6-5, with a weak D call TRBD2 (6 bases). The CDR3 is 16 residues long. In germline, CDR1 is MNHEY, CDR2 SVGAGI. Trimming removed 0 bases at V and 5 bases at J, with 17 bases between. The CDR3 sequence: CASSYSSFDAGHEQYF. The CDR3 nucleotides are TGTGCCAGCAGTTACTCTTCGTTTGATGCGGGGCACGAGCAGTACTTC.

The V gene is TRBV14, the J gene TRBJ1-1; D gene ambiguous. Trimming left V 1 base short and J 3 bases short, with 9 bases between. The CDR3 runs to 14 residues. Germline loops: CDR1 SGHDN, CDR2 FVKESK. The CDR3 DNA follows: TGTGCCAGCAGCCAAGTTCGGGGATACACTGAAGCTTTCTTT. Its translation: CASSQVRGYTEAFF. Full variable domain (outside the CDR3, taken from reference TRBV14 and TRBJ1-1): EAGVTQFPSHSVIEKGQTVTLRCDPISGHDNLYWYRRVMGKEIKFLLHFVKESKQDESGMPNNRFLAERTGGTYSTLKVQPAELEDSGVYFCASSQVRGYTEAFFGQGTRLTVV.

This clone occurred a few times. J is TRBJ2-5 and V is TRBV4-2; D possibly corresponds to TRBD1 (5 bases). CDR1 is LGHNA and CDR2 is YNFKEQ in the germline V gene. Between the trimmed V and J ends, which lost 1 base and 5 bases, there was a span of 17 bases. This CDR3 contains 16 residues. The chain's CDR3 is CASSQVSGWVGETQYF. DNA for the CDR3: TGTGCCAGCAGCCAAGTATCAGGGTGGGTCGGGGAGACCCAGTACTTC.

This clone was observed a few times. This chain connects TRBV7-6 to TRBJ2-3; D remains ambiguous. CDR1 SGHVS and CDR2 FNYEAQ come from the germline V gene. The CDR3 has 16 amino acids. V was cut by 0 bases and J by 0 bases, with 10 bases left in between. The CDR3 sequence is CASSLAHRTSTDTQYF. CDR3 bases: TGTGCCAGCAGCTTAGCGCACAGAACTAGCACAGATACGCAGTATTTT. Full variable domain (outside the CDR3, taken from reference TRBV7-6 and TRBJ2-3): GAGVSQSPRYKVTKRGQDVALRCDPISGHVSLYWYRQALGQGPEFLTYFNYEAQQDKSGLPNDRFSAERPEGSISTLTIQRTEQRDSAMYRCASSLAHRTSTDTQYFGPGTRLTVL.

The V call is TRBV5-4, the J call TRBJ2-2; a weak D match, TRBD1 (5 bases). Germline V gene data show CDR1 as SGHNT and CDR2 as YYREEE (reference sequence). V was shortened by 2 bases and J by 9 bases, with 14 bases between the two germline ends. This CDR3 has 14 amino acids. The CDR3 DNA is TGTGCCAGCAGCTTCCAGGGTAGTAGATGGGAGCTGTTTTTT. Its protein product is CASSFQGSRWELFF. Variable domain in full (rest from reference TRBV5-4 and TRBJ2-2): ETGVTQSPTHLIKTRGQQVTLRCSSQSGHNTVSWYQQALGQGPQFIFQYYREEENGRGNFPPRFSGLQFPNYSSELNVNALELDDSALYLCASSFQGSRWELFFGEGSRLTVL.

This chain links TRBV29-1 with TRBJ2-2, with D perhaps matching TRBD2 (6 bases). This CDR3 has 17 amino acids. Trimming left V 6 bases short and J 3 bases short, with 23 bases between. Germline V lookup: CDR1 SQVTM, CDR2 ANQGSEA. CDR3 DNA: TGCAGCGTGTCCACTGGGGTCGGGAGAGGAGACACCGGGGAGCTGTTTTTT. Amino acid sequence: CSVSTGVGRGDTGELFF.

The chain combines TRBV5-4 with TRBJ2-5, with 8 bases identical to TRBD1. Germline trimming cut 0 bases from V and 0 bases from J; bases unmatched to any gene: 1. The CDR3 length is 15 residues. Germline V gene sequence: CDR1 SGHNT, CDR2 YYREEE (reference sequence). Here the CDR3 reads CASSLGTGHQETQYF. For the CDR3, the DNA is TGTGCCAGCAGCTTGGGGACAGGGCACCAAGAGACCCAGTACTTC.

J is TRBJ2-7 and V is TRBV7-4, with 13 nucleotides matching TRBD2. The CDR3 loop spans 17 amino acids. CDR1 is SGHVT, CDR2 SQSDAQ, per germline. J was trimmed by 7 bases and V by 3 bases; bases with no gene match: 12. CDR3 DNA sequence: TGTGCCAGCAGCTTGAAAGCCGGGACTAGCGGGAAAGGGGAGCAGTACTTC. It yields the protein CASSLKAGTSGKGEQYF.

The genes are TRBV6-5 and TRBJ2-1; 8 nucleotides line up with TRBD1. Germline CDR1 MNHEY, CDR2 SVGAGI. The CDR3 extends over 14 amino acids. Trimming cost V 6 bases and J 2 bases; bases outside gene matches: 3. Written as DNA, the CDR3 is TGTGCCAGCAGCCCGACAGGGGCCTACAATGAGCAGTTCTTC. Translation gives CASSPTGAYNEQFF.

This clone appeared once. This chain uses TRBV11-2 with TRBJ1-4; unclear D gene. The V gene's germline CDR1 is SGHAT and CDR2 FQNNGV. The V end was cut by 5 bases, the J end by 8 bases, with 15 bases between. The CDR3 totals 14 residues. As DNA, the CDR3 is TGTGCCAGCAGCCTCCTTAGGGCGGGGGAAAAACTGTTTTTT. This sequence encodes CASSLLRAGEKLFF.

V and J are TRBV6-5 and TRBJ2-2, with TRBD1 matching over 7 bases. The CDR3 consists of 15 residues. V was clipped by 2 bases and J by 2 bases; unmatched bases: 2. Germline CDR1 reads MNHEY; CDR2 reads SVGAGI. The chain's CDR3 is CASSYDRANTGELFF. The CDR3, as DNA: TGTGCCAGCAGTTACGACAGGGCAAACACCGGGGAGCTGTTTTTT.